These T cell receptor beta chains were read from a single sample in a study of blood T cell repertoires in COVID-19. Only in-frame clones appear in the TCRdb table, and some are missing; sequencing was by immunoSEQ multiplex PCR. The sample carries 88,000 or so clones, 86% recorded once. Sequencing used peripheral blood. The source is a man in his fifties or sixties with acute or convalescent COVID-19. Each CDR3 is given with its conserved first and last residue. Fields, in order: clone size, V gene, J gene, D gene, CDR3 DNA, CDR3 protein. A D gene is named only where the DNA matches it firmly. Size is omitted from some rows. Given values are once, few, many or a class for expanded clones.

>NA|TRBV5-1|TRBJ2-4|TRBD1
TGCGCCAGCAGCCGGACAGGAACGGACATTCAGTACTTC
CASSRTGTDIQYF
>NA|TRBV3-1/TRBV3-2|TRBJ2-1|NA
TGTGCCAGCAGCTCGTCCCGGGACACGCAGTTCTTC
CASSSSRDTQFF
>NA|TRBV11-2|TRBJ1-4|TRBD1
TGTGCCAGCAGCAACATCGACAGGGGAATAAGGTCTAATGAAAAACTGTTTTTT
CASSNIDRGIRSNEKLFF
>NA|TRBV5-1|TRBJ1-2|NA
TGCGCCAGCAGCTTAAAGGGCCAGGGGCAAGGCTACACCTTC
CASSLKGQGQGYTF
>NA|TRBV30|TRBJ2-7|NA
TGTGCCTGGAGAGGGGGGGGCCTCTACGAGCAGTACTTC
CAWRGGGLYEQYF
>NA|TRBV27|TRBJ2-7|NA
TGTGCCAGCAGTATGGTGGGGGCTTACGAGCAGTACTTC
CASSMVGAYEQYF
>NA|TRBV6-6|TRBJ2-4|TRBD1
TGTGCCAGCAGTTTTTCGCAGGGGGTAGGCAAAAACATTCAGTACTTC
CASSFSQGVGKNIQYF
>NA|TRBV19|TRBJ2-1|TRBD1
TGTGCCAGTAGTATCTCAGGGGGCTCCTACAATGAGCAGTTCTTC
CASSISGGSYNEQFF
>NA|TRBV5-1|TRBJ1-2|TRBD1
TGCGCCAGCAGCTTGGGACAGGGGTTTGGCTACACCTTC
CASSLGQGFGYTF
>few|TRBV27|TRBJ1-1|TRBD1
TGTGCCAGCAGTTTATCAACTAGGGACAGAACCCTGAACACTGAAGCTTTCTTT
CASSLSTRDRTLNTEAFF
>few|TRBV20-1|TRBJ1-1|TRBD1
TGCAGTGCTAGTTGGACAGGGGAAGCTTTCTTT
CSASWTGEAFF
>NA|TRBV21-1|TRBJ2-2|NA
TGTGCCAGCATCAGGGACAGACACACCGGGGAGCTGTTTTTT
CASIRDRHTGELFF
>NA|TRBV6-2/TRBV6-3|TRBJ1-4|NA
TGTGCCAGCAGTCCGGTTGACAGGAGAAATGAAAAACTGTTTTTT
CASSPVDRRNEKLFF
>NA|TRBV9|TRBJ2-2|TRBD2
TGTGCCAGCAGCGGGGGACTAGCGGTTAACACCGGGGAGCTGTTTTTT
CASSGGLAVNTGELFF
>NA|TRBV29-1|TRBJ2-4|TRBD1
TGCAGCGTTGGACAGGGGGCACTAGCCAAAAACATTCAGTACTTC
CSVGQGALAKNIQYF
>NA|TRBV3-1/TRBV3-2|TRBJ1-3|NA
TGTGCCAGCAGCCAAGATCTTGTATCTGGAAACACCATATATTTT
CASSQDLVSGNTIYF
>few|TRBV19|TRBJ2-1|TRBD2
TGTGCCAGTAGGGGTCTAGCGGACAATGAGCAGTTCTTC
CASRGLADNEQFF
>NA|TRBV21-1|TRBJ2-1|NA
TGTGCCAGCAGCCCACGGGGGGAGGGGTTGGACAATGAGCAGTTCTTC
CASSPRGEGLDNEQFF
>NA|TRBV6-2/TRBV6-3|TRBJ1-2|TRBD1
TGTGCCAGCAGTTACTTTGGACAGGGGGCGAACGGCTACACCTTC
CASSYFGQGANGYTF
>NA|TRBV18|TRBJ2-1|TRBD1
TGTGCCAGCTCACTAGTAGACAGGGGCAATGAGCAGTTCTTC
CASSLVDRGNEQFF
>NA|TRBV20-1|TRBJ2-1|NA
TGCAGTGCTAGTTTTGGTAGCGATAACAATGAGCAGTTCTTC
CSASFGSDNNEQFF